These T cell receptor beta chains were read from a single sample in a study of blood T cells in healthy people across ages. Each CDR3 protein gets one entry after TCRdb re-called the 5' RACE reads with MiXCR. Counted here are more than 600,000 distinct CDR3 sequences, 20% to 30% occurring once; the ten biggest clones make up under 10%. These data were also filed under a second study, of T cells of mothers and their children.

Sequences were obtained from blood. All receptors come from a boy younger than 18 in good health. Each CDR3 is given with its conserved first and last residue. The D gene is left open where the match is weak. Only part of the rows carry a size: once, few, many, or a class if the clone is expanded.

V	size	D	J	CDR3	DNA
TRBV3-1	few	.	TRBJ2-5	CASSQATLKGETQYF	TGTGCCAGCAGCCAAGCAACCCTCAAAGGGGAGACCCAGTACTTC
TRBV29-1	.	.	TRBJ1-4	CSVLDLNEKLFF	TGCAGCGTTCTAGACCTTAATGAAAAACTGTTTTTT
TRBV10-3	few	.	TRBJ2-6	CAISGGQVSGANVLTF	TGTGCCATCAGTGGGGGACAAGTTTCTGGGGCCAACGTCCTGACTTTC
TRBV29-1	.	TRBD2	TRBJ2-5	CSVEYPTSGETQYF	TGCAGCGTTGAATATCCCACTAGCGGAGAGACCCAGTACTTC
TRBV2	.	.	TRBJ2-7	CASSPTVEQYF	TGTGCCAGCAGTCCGACAGTCGAGCAGTACTTC
TRBV7-6	.	TRBD2	TRBJ2-1	CASSPHRRLAGDFIYNEQFF	TGTGCCAGCAGCCCCCACCGACGGCTAGCGGGGGATTTTATCTACAATGAGCAGTTCTTC
TRBV5-1	.	TRBD2	TRBJ2-5	CASSLVTYTSGGKQYF	TGCGCCAGCAGCTTGGTAACATATACTAGCGGGGGGAAGCAGTACTTC
TRBV29-1	.	.	TRBJ1-1	CSVYLRTTEAFF	TGCAGCGTATATCTCCGGACCACTGAAGCTTTCTTT
TRBV3-1	.	.	TRBJ2-1	CASRRGGAGEQFF	TGTGCCAGCCGTCGTGGTGGGGCGGGTGAGCAGTTCTTC
TRBV9	.	.	TRBJ1-1	CASSLRDIGTEAFF	TGTGCCAGCAGCCTCCGGGACATTGGGACTGAAGCTTTCTTT
TRBV12-3/TRBV12-4	few	.	TRBJ1-1	CASAKYTEAFF	TGTGCCAGCGCCAAGTACACTGAAGCTTTCTTT
TRBV12-3/TRBV12-4	once	.	TRBJ2-3	CASSSRRVASDAQYF	TGTGCCAGCAGTTCCCGCAGAGTTGCATCAGATGCGCAGTATTTC
TRBV7-9	.	.	TRBJ1-1	CASSWGAGVYTEAFF	TGTGCCAGCAGTTGGGGGGCAGGGGTCTACACTGAAGCTTTCTTT
TRBV4-3	.	.	TRBJ2-7	CASSQDLYVLGSYEQYF	TGCGCCAGCAGCCAAGATCTCTACGTCCTGGGCTCCTACGAGCAGTACTTC
TRBV7-4	.	.	TRBJ2-5	CASSLVPPVGREETQYF	TGTGCCAGCAGCTTAGTCCCCCCGGTGGGGAGAGAAGAGACCCAGTACTTC
TRBV7-8	.	.	TRBJ2-1	CASSPFPGLNLGDEQFF	TGTGCCAGCAGCCCCTTCCCGGGGCTAAACCTGGGGGATGAGCAGTTCTTC
TRBV10-3	.	TRBD2	TRBJ2-3	CAISGGGGAPDTQYF	TGTGCCATCAGTGGCGGCGGGGGGGCCCCAGATACGCAGTATTTT
TRBV4-3	few	TRBD2	TRBJ2-3	CASSQGGSGGTTDTQYF	TGCGCCAGCAGCCAAGGAGGCAGCGGGGGGACCACAGATACGCAGTATTTT
TRBV4-3	many	TRBD1	TRBJ2-7	CASSQDGQGYEQYF	TGCGCCAGCAGCCAAGATGGACAGGGCTACGAGCAGTACTTC
TRBV12-3/TRBV12-4	.	TRBD2	TRBJ2-5	CASRAGTSGGLQETQYF	TGTGCCAGCAGGGCAGGAACTAGCGGGGGGCTCCAAGAGACCCAGTACTTC
TRBV4-2	.	TRBD1	TRBJ1-6	CASSPNRDRNSPLHF	TGTGCCAGCAGCCCTAACCGGGACAGAAATTCACCCCTCCACTTT
TRBV5-6	few	TRBD1	TRBJ2-5	CASSLARTGETQYF	TGTGCCAGCAGCTTGGCTAGGACAGGGGAGACCCAGTACTTC